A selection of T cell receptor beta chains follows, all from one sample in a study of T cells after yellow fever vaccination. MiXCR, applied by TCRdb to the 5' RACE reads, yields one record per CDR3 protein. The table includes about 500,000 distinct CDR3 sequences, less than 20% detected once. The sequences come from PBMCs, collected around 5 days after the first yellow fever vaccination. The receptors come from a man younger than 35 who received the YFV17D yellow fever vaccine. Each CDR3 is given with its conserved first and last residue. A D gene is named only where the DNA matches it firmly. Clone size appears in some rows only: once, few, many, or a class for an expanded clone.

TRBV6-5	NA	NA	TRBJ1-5	TGTGCCAGCAGTTACTCGAGTGGGACTGATCAGCCCCAGCATTTT	CASSYSSGTDQPQHF
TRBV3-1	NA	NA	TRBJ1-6	TGTGCCAGCAGCCAACATCGGAACAATTCACCCCTCCACTTT	CASSQHRNNSPLHF
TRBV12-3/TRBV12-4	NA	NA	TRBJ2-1	TGTGCCAGCAGTTTACGCTCGGGGGTGAATGAGCAGTTCTTC	CASSLRSGVNEQFF
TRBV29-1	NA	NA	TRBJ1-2	TGCAGCGTTGACGTGCGGACTGTCTATGGCTACACCTTC	CSVDVRTVYGYTF
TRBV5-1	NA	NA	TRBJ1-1	TGCGCCAGCAGCTCCTACGAGCAGGGATTCTTATGGAACACTGAAGCTTTCTTT	CASSSYEQGFLWNTEAFF
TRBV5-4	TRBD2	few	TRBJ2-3	TGTGCCAGCAGCACGAGGACTAGCGGTACAGATACGCAGTATTTT	CASSTRTSGTDTQYF
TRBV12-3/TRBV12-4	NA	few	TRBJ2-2	TGTGCCAGCAGTTTTTGGGTTGGAGGGCCTAACACCGGGGAGCTGTTTTTT	CASSFWVGGPNTGELFF
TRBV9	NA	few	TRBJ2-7	TGTGCCAGCAGCGTAGGAAGTTTCTCCTACGAGCAGTACTTC	CASSVGSFSYEQYF
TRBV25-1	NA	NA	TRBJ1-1	TGTGCCAGCAGCCGGACAGCGGCCGAAGCTTTCTTT	CASSRTAAEAFF
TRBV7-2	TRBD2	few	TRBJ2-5	TGTGCCAGCAGCTTAGCATCGACTAGCGGGGAGACCCAGTACTTC	CASSLASTSGETQYF
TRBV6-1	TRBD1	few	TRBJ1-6	TGTGCCAGCACCCTCCGGGACAGGGGTTTTTCACCCCTCCACTTT	CASTLRDRGFSPLHF
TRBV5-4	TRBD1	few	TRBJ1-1	TGTGCCAGCAGCTCAGGGGGCGCGGACACTGAAGCTTTCTTT	CASSSGGADTEAFF
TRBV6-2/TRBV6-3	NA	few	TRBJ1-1	TGTGCCAGCAGCCACAGGGCGTGGGGGGGGACTGAAGCTTTCTTT	CASSHRAWGGTEAFF
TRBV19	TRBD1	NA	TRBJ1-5	TGTGCCAGTAGTACCGGACAGGGGTCAAGGGGCAATCAGCCCCAGCATTTT	CASSTGQGSRGNQPQHF
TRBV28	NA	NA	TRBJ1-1	TGTGCCAGCAGTTTCCTTCTGGACACCATGAACACTGAAGCTTTCTTT	CASSFLLDTMNTEAFF
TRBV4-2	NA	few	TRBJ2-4	TGTGCCAGCAGCCAAGAGGGGACCGGGTCACTAGCCAAAAACATTCAGTACTTC	CASSQEGTGSLAKNIQYF
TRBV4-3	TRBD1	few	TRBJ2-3	TGCGCCAGCAGCCAAGATAACAGGGGAATTGGCACAGATACGCAGTATTTT	CASSQDNRGIGTDTQYF
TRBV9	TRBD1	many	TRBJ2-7	TGTGCCAGCAGCGTCCTGGGCGGGACAGGGGTCGAGCAGTACTTC	CASSVLGGTGVEQYF
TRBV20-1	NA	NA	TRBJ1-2	TGCAGTGCTAGATCCACAAAGGAGGGTAACTATGGCTACACCTTC	CSARSTKEGNYGYTF
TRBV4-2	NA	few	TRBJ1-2	TGTGCCAGCAGCCAAGGACGAGGAGCAGGCTATGGCTACACCTTC	CASSQGRGAGYGYTF
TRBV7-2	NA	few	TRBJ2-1	TGTGCCAGCAGCCGCACTAGGTCCGGAAGGAATGAGCAGTTCTTC	CASSRTRSGRNEQFF
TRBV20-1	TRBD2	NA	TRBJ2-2	TGCAGTGCTAGAGGGACTAGCGGGGGGGGCGCGAACACCGGGGAGCTGTTTTTT	CSARGTSGGGANTGELFF
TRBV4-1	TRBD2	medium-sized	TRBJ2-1	TGCGCCAGCAGCCAAGCGGGGGGCTCCTACAATGAGCAGTTCTTC	CASSQAGGSYNEQFF
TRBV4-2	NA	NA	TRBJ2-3	TGTGCCAGCAGCCAAGAGGCCATGGTGTCAGATACGCAGTATTTT	CASSQEAMVSDTQYF
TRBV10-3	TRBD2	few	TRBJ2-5	TGTGCCATCAGCTCGAGCGGGGGGCAAGAGACCCAGTACTTC	CAISSSGGQETQYF
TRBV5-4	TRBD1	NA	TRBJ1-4	TGTGCCAGCAGCTTTAAGGGGACAGGGGACGAAAAACTGTTTTTT	CASSFKGTGDEKLFF
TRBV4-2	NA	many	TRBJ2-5	TGTGCCAGCAGCCAAGGAGGGGCAGGGGGGGGATGGACCCAGTACTTC	CASSQGGAGGGWTQYF
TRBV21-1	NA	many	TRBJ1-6	TGTGCCAGCAGCCAGGGAAAGGATAATTCACCCCTCCACTTT	CASSQGKDNSPLHF
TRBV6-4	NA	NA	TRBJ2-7	TGTGCCAGCAGTGACTGGAGGACTTTCTACCTTCACTACGAGCAGTACTTC	CASSDWRTFYLHYEQYF
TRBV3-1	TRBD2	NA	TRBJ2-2	TGTGCCAGCAGCCACCTGAGCGGGGGGGCGTCCGGGGAGCTGTTTTTT	CASSHLSGGASGELFF
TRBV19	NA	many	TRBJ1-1	TGTGCCAGTAGTATGGACACTGAAGCTTTCTTT	CASSMDTEAFF
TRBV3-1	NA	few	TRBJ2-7	TGTGCCAGCAGCACCCGTTCCGACGAGCAGTACTTC	CASSTRSDEQYF
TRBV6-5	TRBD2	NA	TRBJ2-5	TGTGCCAGCAGTTCCCCTAGCGGGGGGGCCTGGGAGACCCAGTACTTC	CASSSPSGGAWETQYF
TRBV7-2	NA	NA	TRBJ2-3	TGTGCCAGCAGCTCCATCTTAAGGGGTCGAGCAGATACGCAGTATTTT	CASSSILRGRADTQYF
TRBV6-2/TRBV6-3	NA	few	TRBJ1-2	TGTGCCAGCAGGACCACAGGCTTCTATGGCTACACCTTC	CASRTTGFYGYTF
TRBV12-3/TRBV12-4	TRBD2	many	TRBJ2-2	TGTGCCAGCAGCTCGCGGGGGATCACCGGGGAGCTGTTTTTT	CASSSRGITGELFF
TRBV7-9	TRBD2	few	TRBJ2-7	TGTGCCAGCAGCTTCGACCCGCGGGGGGCAAACTTCTACGAGCAGTACTTC	CASSFDPRGANFYEQYF
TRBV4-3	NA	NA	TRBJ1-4	TGCGCCAGCAGCCACCAAACCGGGCCGAACCTCTATAATGAAAAACTGTTTTTT	CASSHQTGPNLYNEKLFF
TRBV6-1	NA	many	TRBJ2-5	TGTGCCAGCAGTCCACAGGGTGGCGAAGAGACCCAGTACTTC	CASSPQGGEETQYF
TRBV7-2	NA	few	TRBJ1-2	TGTGCCAGCAGCTCCTACCGCAGGGTGGATGGCTACACCTTC	CASSSYRRVDGYTF
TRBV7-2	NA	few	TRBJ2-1	TGTGCCAGCAGCTTATCTAGCGCGGGGAATGAGCAGTTCTTC	CASSLSSAGNEQFF
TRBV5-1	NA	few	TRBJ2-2	TGCGCCAGCAGCTCCAGGGATGCCGGGGAGCTGTTTTTT	CASSSRDAGELFF
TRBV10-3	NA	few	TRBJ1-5	TGTGCCATCAGGGACAGCTATAGCAATCAGCCCCAGCATTTT	CAIRDSYSNQPQHF
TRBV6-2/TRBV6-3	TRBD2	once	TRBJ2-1	TGTGCCAGCAGTTACTCAATGAGACTAGCGGGGGCCTGGGGCAATGAGCAGTTCTTC	CASSYSMRLAGAWGNEQFF
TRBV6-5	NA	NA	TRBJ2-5	TGTGCCAGCAGTTACAGGGGGATTGAGACCCAGTACTTC	CASSYRGIETQYF
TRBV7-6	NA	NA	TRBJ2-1	TGTGCCAGCAGCTTATTATTTCGGGGAGCTGAGCAGTTCTTC	CASSLLFRGAEQFF
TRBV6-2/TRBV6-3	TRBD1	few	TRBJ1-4	TGTGCCAGCAGCGAGGGACAGATGAATGAAAAACTGTTTTTT	CASSEGQMNEKLFF
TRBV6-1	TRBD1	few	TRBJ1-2	TGTGCCAGCATAATGAGTGGGAGGACAGGGGTCAACTATGGCTACACCTTC	CASIMSGRTGVNYGYTF
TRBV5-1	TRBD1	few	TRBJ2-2	TGCGCCACCAGAGACAGGGTGGAGGTCGGGGAGCTGTTTTTT	CATRDRVEVGELFF
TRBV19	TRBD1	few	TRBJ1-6	TGTGCCAGTAGTATAGACCCTTACGGGACAGCTACGAATTCACCCCTCCACTTT	CASSIDPYGTATNSPLHF
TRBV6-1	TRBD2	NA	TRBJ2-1	TGTGCCAGCAGCCTAACTAGCGGGGGGGCCTACAATGAGCAGTTCTTC	CASSLTSGGAYNEQFF
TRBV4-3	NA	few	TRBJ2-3	TGCGCCAGCAGCCAGGGAGTGGGGAGACTGTACACAGATACGCAGTATTTT	CASSQGVGRLYTDTQYF
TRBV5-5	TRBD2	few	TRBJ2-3	TGTGCCAGCAGCGACCCGGGACTAGGGTTCGCAGATACGCAGTATTTT	CASSDPGLGFADTQYF
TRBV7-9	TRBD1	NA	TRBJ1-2	TGTGCCAGCAGCCCCTGGGACAGTGGCTACACCTTC	CASSPWDSGYTF